The next 11 T cell receptor beta chains were all read from a single sample in a study of blood T cell repertoires in COVID-19. Libraries were prepared by immunoSEQ multiplex PCR; TCRdb keeps only in-frame clonotypes and omits some of them. The repertoire has 35,000 to 50,000 clones, around 80% of them found once; the top ten carry more than 20%. The specimen was peripheral blood. Source of these receptors: a woman aged 60 to 75 with acute or convalescent COVID-19.

The CDR3 DNA reads TGTGCCACCAGCAGAGATCAGGGGGCGCGACACGGGGAGCTGTTTTTT. Its protein product is CATSRDQGARHGELFF. V is TRBV15 and J is TRBJ2-2; TRBD1 aligns across 8 bases. The CDR3 has 16 residues. The trim removed 0 bases at V and 7 bases at J, leaving 7 bases unmatched. The germline CDR1 and CDR2 sequences are LNHNV and YYDKDF (reference sequence).

The chain has TRBV5-6 and TRBJ1-4; a possible D gene is TRBD1 (5 bases). V gave up 4 bases and J gave up 0 bases, with 13 bases separating them. Looked up from germline, CDR1 is SGHDT and CDR2 is YYEEEE. The CDR3 spans 16 residues. The CDR3 DNA sequence: TGTGCCAGCAGCCTTGCGGGGGGATCAACTAATGAAAAACTGTTTTTT. The encoded protein is CASSLAGGSTNEKLFF.

The chain carries TRBV30 and TRBJ1-5, with unresolved D. Trimming took 5 bases from V and 3 from J, leaving 11 bases between them. This CDR3 spans 13 amino acids. CDR1 is GTSNPN and CDR2 is SVGIG in the germline V gene (reference sequence). CDR3 residues: CAWGPGSNQPQHF. Written as DNA, the CDR3 is TGTGCCTGGGGACCGGGATCCAATCAGCCCCAGCATTTT.

The V call is TRBV30, the J call TRBJ1-2; TRBD1 aligns across 8 bases. The germline V gene encodes CDR1 GTSNPN and CDR2 SVGIG (reference sequence). This CDR3 spans 16 amino acids. Unmatched junction bases numbered 10, after V lost 2 bases and J lost 2 bases. The CDR3 is CAWSPTGQASNYGYTF. The CDR3, as DNA: TGTGCCTGGAGTCCCACGGGACAGGCGTCCAACTATGGCTACACCTTC.

The gene calls are TRBV7-9 and TRBJ2-1; 10 bases line up with TRBD1. The CDR3 covers 16 residues. Trimming cost V 4 bases and J 6 bases; bases outside gene matches: 9. CDR1 and CDR2 from the germline V gene are SEHNR and FQNEAQ (reference sequence). The CDR3 DNA sequence: TGTGCCAGCAGCTCACTAAAGGGACAGGGGCCCAATGAGCAGTTCTTC. Translated: CASSSLKGQGPNEQFF.

The rearrangement uses TRBV12-5 and TRBJ2-3; TRBD2 agrees at 8 bases. The germline V gene encodes CDR1 LGHNT and CDR2 FRNRAP. The CDR3 is 18 amino acids. V dropped 0 bases and J dropped 2; count of bases not matched to a gene: 10. The DNA for the CDR3 is TGTGCTAGTGGTTTGGTATGTTGGCGGGGGGTACTCACAGATACGCAGTATTTT. Encoded protein: CASGLVCWRGVLTDTQYF.

This chain links TRBV6-5 with TRBJ1-2; TRBD1 agrees at 8 bases. The J segment lost 4 bases and the V segment lost 10 bases, leaving 8 bases of the junction unmatched. Germline-derived CDR1 and CDR2 are MNHEY and SVGAGI. There are 13 residues in the CDR3. The CDR3 DNA follows: TGTGCCACCTCCCCGGGACAGGCCTATGGCTACACCTTC. Translation: CATSPGQAYGYTF.

The chain links TRBV12-3 or TRBV12-4 to TRBJ1-3, with a tentative D call TRBD1 (5 bases). CDR3 size: 13 residues. Trimming stripped 6 bases from V and 4 bases from J, with 10 bases between. The chain's CDR3 is CASSPGLGNTIYF. CDR3 DNA: TGTGCCAGCAGCCCGGGACTCGGAAACACCATATATTTT.

This clone is a singleton in its sample. The rearrangement uses TRBV19 and TRBJ2-1; D is unclear. Trimming took 8 bases from V and 3 from J, leaving 14 bases between them. The length of the CDR3 is 14 residues. CDR1 and CDR2 from the germline V gene are LNHDA and SQIVND (reference sequence). CDR3 residues: CASASQANYNEQFF. As DNA, the CDR3 is TGTGCCAGTGCGTCGCAGGCGAACTACAATGAGCAGTTCTTC.

The chain combines TRBV7-2 with TRBJ2-5, with D possibly being TRBD1 (6 bases). V was clipped by 1 base and J by 4 bases, with 13 bases between them. Germline CDR1 is SGHTA and CDR2 is FQGNSA. The CDR3 contains 15 residues. Here the CDR3 reads CASSLGTGRRETQYF. CDR3 nucleotides: TGTGCCAGCAGCTTAGGTACAGGGCGCCGAGAGACCCAGTACTTC.

The V gene is TRBV4-3, the J gene TRBJ2-7; D is perhaps TRBD1 (5 bases). V was trimmed by 0 bases and J by 6 bases, leaving 9 bases between them. Germline V gives CDR1 LGHNA, CDR2 YSLEER. This CDR3 region has 13 residues. CDR3 protein: CASSQDPGSEQYF. The CDR3 coding sequence is TGCGCCAGCAGCCAAGATCCAGGGTCCGAGCAGTACTTC.